These T cell receptor beta chains were read from a single sample in a study of CD8 T cells in ankylosing spondylitis. TCRdb used MiXCR to reprocess the 5' RACE reads, holding one entry per CDR3 protein. The sample yields 500,000 or so distinct CDR3 sequences, less than 6% seen once. The sequenced sample consisted of blood, either unsorted or a sorted T cell fraction (not recorded which). The receptor set was obtained from a male donor with ankylosing spondylitis. CDR3s include the opening cysteine and the closing phenylalanine or tryptophan. The D gene is left open where the match is weak. The size entry is marked missing in some rows and otherwise reads once, few, many or a size class.

J gene: TRBJ1-1; D gene: .; clone size: many; V gene: TRBV27; CDR3 length: 14; CDR3 protein: CASRSTFSNTEAFF; CDR3 DNA: TGTGCCAGCCGTTCGACATTCTCGAACACTGAAGCTTTCTTT
J gene: TRBJ2-5; D gene: TRBD1; clone size: many; V gene: TRBV7-9; CDR3 length: 13; CDR3 protein: CASSLGPTGLQHF; CDR3 DNA: TGTGCCAGCAGCTTAGGCCCGACAGGGCTTCAGCACTTC
J gene: TRBJ1-1; D gene: .; clone size: many; V gene: TRBV4-1; CDR3 length: 14; CDR3 protein: CASSQDFRNTEAFF; CDR3 DNA: TGCGCCAGCAGCCAAGATTTCCGGAACACTGAAGCTTTCTTT
J gene: TRBJ2-1; D gene: TRBD2; clone size: .; V gene: TRBV3-1; CDR3 length: 20; CDR3 protein: CASSQEAKREFPLSYNEQFF; CDR3 DNA: TGTGCCAGCAGCCAAGAAGCGAAGCGGGAGTTTCCACTCTCCTACAATGAGCAGTTCTTC
J gene: TRBJ2-7; D gene: .; clone size: many; V gene: TRBV5-5; CDR3 length: 16; CDR3 protein: CASSSLARGVTYEQYF; CDR3 DNA: TGTGCCAGCAGCTCCCTCGCCAGGGGGGTTACCTACGAGCAGTACTTC
J gene: TRBJ1-6; D gene: .; clone size: many; V gene: TRBV6-2/TRBV6-3; CDR3 length: 13; CDR3 protein: CASNLRTLSPLHF; CDR3 DNA: TGTGCCAGCAACCTAAGGACGCTTTCACCCCTCCACTTT
J gene: TRBJ1-2; D gene: TRBD1; clone size: many; V gene: TRBV7-2; CDR3 length: 13; CDR3 protein: CASSLQGGRGYTF; CDR3 DNA: TGTGCCAGCAGCTTACAGGGGGGTCGAGGCTACACCTTC
J gene: TRBJ1-5; D gene: .; clone size: many; V gene: TRBV20-1; CDR3 length: 13; CDR3 protein: CSAFTDGNQPQHF; CDR3 DNA: TGCAGTGCTTTCACAGACGGCAATCAGCCCCAGCATTTT
J gene: TRBJ1-6; D gene: .; clone size: many; V gene: TRBV27; CDR3 length: 17; CDR3 protein: CASSSRRGPPGSSPLHF; CDR3 DNA: TGTGCCAGCAGTTCACGGCGGGGCCCTCCAGGTAGTTCACCCCTCCACTTT
J gene: TRBJ2-1; D gene: .; clone size: few; V gene: TRBV20-1; CDR3 length: 13; CDR3 protein: CSASSIAYNEQFF; CDR3 DNA: TGCAGTGCTAGTTCTATTGCCTACAATGAGCAGTTCTTC
J gene: TRBJ1-1; D gene: .; clone size: many; V gene: TRBV12-3/TRBV12-4; CDR3 length: 15; CDR3 protein: CASQHYQGKVPEAFF; CDR3 DNA: TGTGCCAGCCAACACTACCAGGGGAAGGTTCCTGAAGCTTTCTTT
J gene: TRBJ1-1; D gene: .; clone size: many; V gene: TRBV10-2; CDR3 length: 14; CDR3 protein: CASSATRMNTEAFF; CDR3 DNA: TGCGCCAGCAGTGCCACAAGAATGAACACTGAAGCTTTCTTT
J gene: TRBJ1-5; D gene: TRBD1; clone size: few; V gene: TRBV20-1; CDR3 length: 16; CDR3 protein: CSARDPTGSGNQPQHF; CDR3 DNA: TGCAGTGCTAGAGACCCGACAGGGTCGGGGAATCAGCCCCAGCATTTT
J gene: TRBJ2-3; D gene: .; clone size: many; V gene: TRBV25-1; CDR3 length: 17; CDR3 protein: CASSEYVGRASTDTQYF; CDR3 DNA: TGTGCCAGCAGTGAATATGTGGGGCGGGCTAGCACAGATACGCAGTATTTT
J gene: TRBJ2-2; D gene: TRBD1; clone size: many; V gene: TRBV20-1; CDR3 length: 15; CDR3 protein: CSARGQGASTGELFF; CDR3 DNA: TGCAGTGCAAGGGGACAGGGGGCGAGCACCGGGGAGCTGTTTTTT
J gene: TRBJ1-1; D gene: .; clone size: many; V gene: TRBV15; CDR3 length: 15; CDR3 protein: CATSNGGLMNTEAFF; CDR3 DNA: TGTGCCACCAGCAATGGAGGGCTAATGAACACTGAAGCTTTCTTT
J gene: TRBJ1-3; D gene: .; clone size: many; V gene: TRBV4-3; CDR3 length: 15; CDR3 protein: CASSQGPAYGNTIYF; CDR3 DNA: TGCGCCAGCAGCCAAGGGCCAGCCTATGGAAACACCATATATTTT
J gene: TRBJ1-2; D gene: .; clone size: few; V gene: TRBV7-9; CDR3 length: 15; CDR3 protein: CASSLAGVYNYGYTF; CDR3 DNA: TGTGCCAGCAGCTTGGCAGGGGTTTATAACTATGGCTACACCTTC
J gene: TRBJ2-7; D gene: .; clone size: few; V gene: TRBV28; CDR3 length: 13; CDR3 protein: CASSPSRRGRRYF; CDR3 DNA: TGTGCCAGCAGTCCTTCTCGCCGTGGGAGAAGGTACTTC
J gene: TRBJ2-5; D gene: .; clone size: .; V gene: TRBV12-3/TRBV12-4; CDR3 length: 13; CDR3 protein: CASSIQGWGTQYF; CDR3 DNA: TGTGCCAGCAGCATACAGGGATGGGGGACCCAGTACTTC
J gene: TRBJ2-7; D gene: .; clone size: .; V gene: TRBV7-9; CDR3 length: 13; CDR3 protein: CASRGDRSYEQYF; CDR3 DNA: TGTGCCAGCAGGGGAGACAGGTCGTACGAGCAGTACTTC
J gene: TRBJ1-1; D gene: .; clone size: .; V gene: TRBV20-1; CDR3 length: 13; CDR3 protein: CSARQTGDTEAFF; CDR3 DNA: TGCAGTGCTAGACAGACTGGGGACACTGAAGCTTTCTTT